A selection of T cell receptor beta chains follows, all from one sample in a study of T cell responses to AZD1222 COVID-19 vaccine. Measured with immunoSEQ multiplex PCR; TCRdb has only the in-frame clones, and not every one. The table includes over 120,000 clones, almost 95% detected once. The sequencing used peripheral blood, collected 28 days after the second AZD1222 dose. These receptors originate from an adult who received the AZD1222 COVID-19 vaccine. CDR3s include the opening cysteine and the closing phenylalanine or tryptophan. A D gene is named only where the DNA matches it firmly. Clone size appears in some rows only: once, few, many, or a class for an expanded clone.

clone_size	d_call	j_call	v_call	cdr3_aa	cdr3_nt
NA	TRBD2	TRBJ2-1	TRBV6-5	CASGTGLAVGEQFF	TGTGCCAGCGGAACGGGACTAGCTGTTGGGGAGCAGTTCTTC
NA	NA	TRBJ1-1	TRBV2	CASRRGLAEAFF	TGTGCCAGCAGACGGGGGCTCGCTGAAGCTTTCTTT
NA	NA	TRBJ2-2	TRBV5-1	CASSLEINGELFF	TGCGCCAGCAGCTTGGAAATCAACGGGGAGCTGTTTTTT
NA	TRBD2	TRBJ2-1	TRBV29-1	CSVPSGRLNEQFF	TGCAGCGTTCCTAGCGGGAGGTTAAATGAGCAGTTCTTC
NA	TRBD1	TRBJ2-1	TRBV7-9	CASSPGTAYYNEQFF	TGTGCCAGCAGCCCCGGGACAGCTTACTACAATGAGCAGTTCTTC
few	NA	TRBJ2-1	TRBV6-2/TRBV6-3	CASSYSDVAGIYNEQFF	TGTGCCAGCAGTTACTCGGATGTGGCGGGGATCTACAATGAGCAGTTCTTC
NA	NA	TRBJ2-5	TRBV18	CASSPPAGGETQYF	TGTGCCAGCTCTCCTCCGGCTGGAGGAGAGACCCAGTACTTC
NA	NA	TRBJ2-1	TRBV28	CASSLQLAEQFF	TGTGCCAGCAGTCTTCAGCTCGCTGAGCAGTTCTTC
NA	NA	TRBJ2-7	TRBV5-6	CASRAQGYEQYF	TGTGCCAGCAGAGCACAGGGTTACGAGCAGTACTTC
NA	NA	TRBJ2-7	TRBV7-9	CASSLGPGEQYF	TGTGCCAGCAGCTTAGGTCCGGGAGAGCAGTACTTC
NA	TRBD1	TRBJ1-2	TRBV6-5	CASSYSGQDRGYTF	TGTGCCAGCAGTTACTCCGGGCAGGACAGGGGCTACACCTTC
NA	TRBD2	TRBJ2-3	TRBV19	CASSSLNVGGRDTQYF	TGTGCCAGTAGCAGCCTTAACGTGGGAGGGCGAGATACGCAGTATTTT
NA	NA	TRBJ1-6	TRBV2	CASSGHLSSYNSPLHF	TGTGCCAGCAGTGGACACCTGAGCTCCTATAATTCACCCCTCCACTTT
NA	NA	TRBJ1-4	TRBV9	CASSVRAGTNEKLFF	TGTGCCAGCAGCGTAAGAGCAGGGACTAATGAAAAACTGTTTTTT
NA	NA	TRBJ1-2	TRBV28	CASSFIAPYGYTF	TGTGCCAGCAGTTTTATTGCGCCCTATGGCTACACCTTC
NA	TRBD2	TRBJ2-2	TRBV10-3	CAISESGGRTGELFF	TGTGCCATCAGTGAGAGCGGGGGACGCACCGGGGAGCTGTTTTTT
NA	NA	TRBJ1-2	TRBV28	CASSLKGKSYTF	TGTGCCAGCAGTTTAAAAGGGAAGAGCTACACCTTC
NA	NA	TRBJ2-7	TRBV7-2	CASSTDWGDEQYF	TGTGCCAGCAGCACCGACTGGGGTGACGAGCAGTACTTC
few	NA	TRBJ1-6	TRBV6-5	CASSYERQGNSPLHF	TGTGCCAGCAGTTACGAGAGGCAGGGGAACTCACCCCTCCACTTT
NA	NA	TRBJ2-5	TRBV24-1	CATSDGQETQYF	TGTGCCACCAGTGATGGGCAGGAGACCCAGTACTTC
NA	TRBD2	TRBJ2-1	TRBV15	CATSAGLAGGTDEQFF	TGTGCCACCAGCGCGGGACTAGCGGGAGGCACGGATGAGCAGTTCTTC
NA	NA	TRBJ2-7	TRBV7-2	CASSPRPGGNHEQYF	TGTGCCAGCAGCCCCCGCCCTGGAGGGAACCACGAGCAGTACTTC
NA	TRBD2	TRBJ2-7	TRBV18	CASSRQREAYEQYF	TGTGCCAGCTCACGACAGCGGGAAGCCTACGAGCAGTACTTC
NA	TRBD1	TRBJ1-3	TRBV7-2	CASSLDRGLGNTIYF	TGTGCCAGCAGCTTAGACAGGGGGCTTGGAAACACCATATATTTT
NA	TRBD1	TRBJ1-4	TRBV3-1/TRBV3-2	CASSQDYTGTGRTEKLFF	TGTGCCAGCAGCCAAGATTACACGGGGACAGGGAGAACGGAAAAACTGTTTTTT
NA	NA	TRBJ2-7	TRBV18	CASSPAGSTYEQYF	TGTGCCAGCTCACCAGCAGGGAGCACCTACGAGCAGTACTTC
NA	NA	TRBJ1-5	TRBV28	CASTLSNQPQHF	TGTGCCAGCACCCTTAGCAATCAGCCCCAGCATTTT
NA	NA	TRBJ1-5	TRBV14	CASSPRGHNQPQHF	TGTGCCAGCAGCCCCCGGGGGCACAATCAGCCCCAGCATTTT